These T cell receptor beta chains were read from a single sample in a study of blood T cell repertoires in COVID-19. Repertoires were generated with immunoSEQ multiplex PCR, while TCRdb's copy carries only in-frame clones and drops some. Here the sample spans a few hundred thousand clones, over 75% being singletons. The specimen was peripheral blood. Receptor source: a human donor with COVID-19, enrolled during active disease. The donor label of this sample is uncertain. CDR3s include the opening cysteine and the closing phenylalanine or tryptophan. The order of the fields is J gene, D gene, clone size, V gene, CDR3 DNA, CDR3 protein. The D gene is left open where the match is weak. Part of the rows lack a size; the others show once, few, many or a class for expanded clones.

>TRBJ1-5|-|-|TRBV19
TGTGCCAGTAGTATCTCCCGAGACAATCAGCCCCAGCATTTT
CASSISRDNQPQHF
>TRBJ2-7|TRBD2|-|TRBV7-2
TGTGCCAGCAGCCCCTGGACTAGCGGTACCTACGAGCAGTACTTC
CASSPWTSGTYEQYF
>TRBJ2-3|TRBD1|-|TRBV28
TGTGCCAGCCCGGGGATAAGGACAGGGCCCACAGATACGCAGTATTTT
CASPGIRTGPTDTQYF
>TRBJ1-5|TRBD1|once|TRBV29-1
TGCAGCGTTGGGGGACAGGGAGGCTTGCATTTT
CSVGGQGGLHF
>TRBJ1-2|TRBD1|-|TRBV9
TGTGCCAGCAGCCCACCCGGGACAGCGACGCTCTATGGCTACACCTTC
CASSPPGTATLYGYTF
>TRBJ1-4|TRBD1|-|TRBV6-5
TGTGCCAGCAGGGACAGGGGGACTAATGAAAAACTGTTTTTT
CASRDRGTNEKLFF
>TRBJ2-2|TRBD1|few|TRBV28
TGTGCCAGCAGATCGGGACAGATGACCGGGGAGCTGTTTTTT
CASRSGQMTGELFF
>TRBJ1-2|TRBD1|-|TRBV5-5
TGTGCCAGCAGCTTAATAGACAGGGTTGCCTTC
CASSLIDRVAF
>TRBJ2-2|-|-|TRBV7-3
TGTGCCAGCAGCTTATCGGACTGGGGGGAGCTGTTTTTT
CASSLSDWGELFF
>TRBJ2-7|TRBD2|-|TRBV7-8
TGTGCCAGCAGCTTAGTCTCGACGGGAGGGCCCCACGAGCAGTACTTC
CASSLVSTGGPHEQYF
>TRBJ1-1|-|-|TRBV5-1
TGCGCCAGCAGCCAGGGGCCCAGGGTTGTGGAAGCTTTCTTT
CASSQGPRVVEAFF
>TRBJ2-1|-|few|TRBV11-1
TGTGCCAGCAGCTTAGCGGGGTACCGGGGCAATGAGCAGTTCTTC
CASSLAGYRGNEQFF
>TRBJ2-1|TRBD1|-|TRBV6-2/TRBV6-3
TGTGCCAGCAGCATCGACAGGGGCGTCGCCTACAATGAGCAGTTCTTC
CASSIDRGVAYNEQFF
>TRBJ1-1|-|-|TRBV5-1
TGCGCCAGCAGGAGGCCGGAGGGGAACACTGAAGCTTTCTTT
CASRRPEGNTEAFF
>TRBJ1-1|TRBD1|-|TRBV7-2
TGTGCCAGCAGCTCCACAGGGGGCGGTTTCACTGAAGCTTTCTTT
CASSSTGGGFTEAFF
>TRBJ1-2|TRBD1|-|TRBV7-3
TGTGCCAGTGGACAGGGGGCGGGAGGCTACACCTTC
CASGQGAGGYTF
>TRBJ1-2|-|-|TRBV6-2/TRBV6-3
TGTGCCAGCAGTTACTCGACGGGGGGAGATGGCTACACCTTC
CASSYSTGGDGYTF
>TRBJ2-3|-|-|TRBV5-1
TGCGCCAGCAGCGGCGGGAACCCCGCCACAGATACGCAGTATTTT
CASSGGNPATDTQYF
>TRBJ1-6|-|-|TRBV10-3
TGTGCCATCAGTGAGATAGGAGGGGGGGATTCACCCCTCCACTTT
CAISEIGGGDSPLHF
>TRBJ2-7|-|-|TRBV5-4
TGTGCCAGCAGCTTGGGGCAGGGAGGACCCCTGCGGGAGCAGTACTTC
CASSLGQGGPLREQYF
>TRBJ1-1|TRBD1|-|TRBV5-6
TGTGCCAGCAGCCAGGACAGGGGGAACACTGAAGCTTTCTTT
CASSQDRGNTEAFF
>TRBJ1-6|-|few|TRBV7-2
TGTGCCAGCAGCTTAGAAGGTGGCAGGGGTAATTCACCCCTCCACTTT
CASSLEGGRGNSPLHF
>TRBJ1-2|-|few|TRBV5-4
TGTGCCAGCAGCCTAGGGGGGGACTATGGCTACACCTTC
CASSLGGDYGYTF
>TRBJ2-1|TRBD1|-|TRBV5-1
TGCGCCAGCAGCTTGGCAGGGGGCCCCCCTGACAATGAGCAGTTCTTC
CASSLAGGPPDNEQFF
>TRBJ2-1|TRBD2|once|TRBV4-2
TGTGCCAGCAGCCATGGGCGACTAGCGGTAAACAATGAGCAGTTCTTC
CASSHGRLAVNNEQFF
>TRBJ1-1|-|few|TRBV12-5
TGTGCTAGTGGTTTGGTACAGGTGGCTTTCTTT
CASGLVQVAFF
>TRBJ1-3|-|-|TRBV7-2
TGTGCCAGCAGCTTAGGGAGCACCCGGGGTGGAAACACCATATATTTT
CASSLGSTRGGNTIYF
>TRBJ2-1|TRBD2|-|TRBV18
TGTGCCAGCTCACCCCCTAGCCAGGGCGGGGGTGAGCAGTTCTTC
CASSPPSQGGGEQFF